This section outlines one TCR beta chain sequence together with its context. Libraries were prepared by immunoSEQ multiplex PCR; TCRdb keeps only in-frame clonotypes and omits some of them. The sample carries over 200,000 clones, roughly nine tenths recorded once. The data originate from a study of blood T cell repertoires in COVID-19. In the study overall: From the United States, Italy and Spain came samples of acute and convalescent COVID-19. From T cells, B-cell-depleted T cells, or PBMCs came the material, which was cDNA or gDNA.

In terms of age and location, participants ranged from roughly 18 to 89 years and lived in about two dozen US areas. Trimming took 2 bases from V and 3 from J; bases not matched to a gene: 9. The CDR3 totals 17 residues. Germline values: CDR1 MNHNS, CDR2 SASEGT. Sequenced material: PBMCs or T cells enriched from blood (not recorded which). This TCR came from a human donor in a cohort exposed to, infected with or recovered from COVID-19 (not recorded which). The donor label of this sample is uncertain. V gene TRBV6-1 combines with J gene TRBJ1-5; TRBD1 matches 8 bases. The CDR3, as DNA: TGTGCCAGCAGTGAACGGACAGGGTTGTGGAACAATCAGCCCCAGCATTTT. This translates into CASSERTGLWNNQPQHF.